This T cell receptor beta chain originates from a study of regulatory T cells in long-lasting Graves disease. Study in general: The antithyroid drugs taken by newly diagnosed Graves' patients had been used for under 3 months.

To make TCR beta libraries, researchers used iRepertoire HTBI primers and Arm-PCR of CDR3 regions. Via MiXCR, TCRdb re-called the multiplex PCR reads, giving one row per CDR3 protein. The sample contains hundreds of thousands of distinct CDR3 sequences, roughly 15% of which appear only once. CDR3 size: 13 residues. V shed 6 bases and J 5 bases; nucleotides not matched to a gene: 5. Per germline, CDR1 SGHTA and CDR2 FQGTGA. Study results and limitations: Under persistent disease, TRBV28, TRBJ1-2 and TRBJ2-5 were used preferentially.

Documented time point: newly diagnosed GD, antithyroid drugs for less than 3 months. From PBMCs, RNA was extracted and then used to make the TCR library. This clonotype has a count of ten or more. The antigen is unknown. This sample also appeared in a second study, on T cells in Graves' hyperthyroidism and ophthalmopathy. That report adds: A 13 V-J signature model discriminated ophthalmopathy versus stable hyperthyroidism.

J is TRBJ1-1 and V is TRBV7-3; TRBD1 matches 8 bases. This receptor was identified in a woman aged 25-40 years with Graves disease. This specimen was peripheral blood mononuclear cells (PBMCs), taken at new diagnosis, from a patient treated with antithyroid drugs. The CDR3 reads CASSSDRGTEAFF. CDR3 in DNA: TGTGCCAGCAGTTCCGACAGGGGAACTGAAGCTTTCTTT.